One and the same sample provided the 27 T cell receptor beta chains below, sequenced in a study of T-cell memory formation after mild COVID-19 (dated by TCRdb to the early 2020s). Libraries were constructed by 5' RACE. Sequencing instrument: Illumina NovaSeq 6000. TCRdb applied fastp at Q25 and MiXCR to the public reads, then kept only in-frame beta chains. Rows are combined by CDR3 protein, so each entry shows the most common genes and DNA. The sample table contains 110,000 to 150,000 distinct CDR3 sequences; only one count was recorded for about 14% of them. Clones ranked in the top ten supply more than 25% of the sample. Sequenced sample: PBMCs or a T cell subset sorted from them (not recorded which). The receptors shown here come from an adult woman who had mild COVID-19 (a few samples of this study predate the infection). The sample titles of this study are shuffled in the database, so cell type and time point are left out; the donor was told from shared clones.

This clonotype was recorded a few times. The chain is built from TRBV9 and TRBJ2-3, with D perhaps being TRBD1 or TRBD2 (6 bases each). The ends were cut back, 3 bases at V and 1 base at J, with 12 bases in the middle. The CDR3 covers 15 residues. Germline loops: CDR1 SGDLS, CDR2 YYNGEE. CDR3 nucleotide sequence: TGTGCCAGCAGCGGGGGGCGGGGACGCACAGATACGCAGTATTTT. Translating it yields CASSGGRGRTDTQYF. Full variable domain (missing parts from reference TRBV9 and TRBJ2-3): DSGVTQTPKHLITATGQRVTLRCSPRSGDLSVYWYQQSLDQGLQFLIQYYNGEERAKGNILERFSAQQFPDLHSELNLSSLELGDSALYFCASSGGRGRTDTQYFGPGTRLTVL.

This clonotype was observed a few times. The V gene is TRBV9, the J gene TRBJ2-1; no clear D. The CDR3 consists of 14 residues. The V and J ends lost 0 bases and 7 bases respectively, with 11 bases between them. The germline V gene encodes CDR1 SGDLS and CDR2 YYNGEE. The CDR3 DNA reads TGTGCCAGCAGCGTAGATGGCAGGCATAATGAGCAGTTCTTC. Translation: CASSVDGRHNEQFF.

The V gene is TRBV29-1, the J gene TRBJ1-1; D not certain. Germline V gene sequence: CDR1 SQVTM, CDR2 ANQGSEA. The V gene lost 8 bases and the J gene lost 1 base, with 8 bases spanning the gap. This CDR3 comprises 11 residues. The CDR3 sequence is CSLRENTEAFF. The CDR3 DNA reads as TGCAGCCTCAGAGAGAACACTGAAGCTTTCTTT.

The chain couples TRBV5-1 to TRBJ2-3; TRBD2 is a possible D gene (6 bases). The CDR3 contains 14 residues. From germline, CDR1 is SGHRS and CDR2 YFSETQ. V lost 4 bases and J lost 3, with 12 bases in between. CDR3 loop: CASSIGTSTDTQYF. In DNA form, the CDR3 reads TGCGCCAGCAGCATAGGGACTTCGACAGATACGCAGTATTTT.

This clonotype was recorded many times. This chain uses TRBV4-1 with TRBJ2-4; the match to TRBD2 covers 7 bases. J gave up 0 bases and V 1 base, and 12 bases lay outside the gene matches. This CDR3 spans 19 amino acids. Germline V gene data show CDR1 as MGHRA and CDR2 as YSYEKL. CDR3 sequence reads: CASSQVGPLAGIAKNIQYF. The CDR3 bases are TGCGCCAGCAGCCAAGTTGGGCCCTTAGCGGGTATAGCCAAAAACATTCAGTACTTC.

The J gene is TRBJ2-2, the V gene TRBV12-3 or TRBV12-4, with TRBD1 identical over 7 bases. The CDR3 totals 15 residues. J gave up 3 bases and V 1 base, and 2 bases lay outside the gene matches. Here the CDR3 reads CASSLGQGHTGELFF. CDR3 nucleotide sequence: TGTGCCAGCAGTTTAGGACAGGGTCACACCGGGGAGCTGTTTTTT.

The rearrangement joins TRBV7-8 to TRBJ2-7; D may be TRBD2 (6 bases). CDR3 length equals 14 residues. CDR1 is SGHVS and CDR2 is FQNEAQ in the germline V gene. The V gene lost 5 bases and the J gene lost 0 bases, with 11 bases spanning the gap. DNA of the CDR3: TGTGCCAGCAGCATGGGACTTAGCTCCTACGAGCAGTACTTC. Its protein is CASSMGLSSYEQYF.

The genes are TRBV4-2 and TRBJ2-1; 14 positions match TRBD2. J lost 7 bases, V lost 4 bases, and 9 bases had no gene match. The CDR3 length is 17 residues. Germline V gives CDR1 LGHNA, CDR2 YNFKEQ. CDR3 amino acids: CASSLRLAGGQGNEQFF. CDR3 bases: TGTGCCAGCAGCCTTCGACTAGCGGGGGGGCAGGGGAATGAGCAGTTCTTC.

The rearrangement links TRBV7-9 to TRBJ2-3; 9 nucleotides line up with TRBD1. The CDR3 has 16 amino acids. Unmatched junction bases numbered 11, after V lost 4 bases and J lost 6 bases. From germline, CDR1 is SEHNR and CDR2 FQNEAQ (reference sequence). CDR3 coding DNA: TGTGCCAGCAGCTCGGAACAGGGGGCCGGGTGGGATACGCAGTATTTT. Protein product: CASSSEQGAGWDTQYF.

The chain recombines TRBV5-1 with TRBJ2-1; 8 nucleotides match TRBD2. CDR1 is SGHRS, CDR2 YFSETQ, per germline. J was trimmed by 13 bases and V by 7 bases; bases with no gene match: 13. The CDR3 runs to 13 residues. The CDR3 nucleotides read TGCGCCAGCCCATGGCGGGAGGCATCTCGCCAGTTCTTC. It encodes CASPWREASRQFF.

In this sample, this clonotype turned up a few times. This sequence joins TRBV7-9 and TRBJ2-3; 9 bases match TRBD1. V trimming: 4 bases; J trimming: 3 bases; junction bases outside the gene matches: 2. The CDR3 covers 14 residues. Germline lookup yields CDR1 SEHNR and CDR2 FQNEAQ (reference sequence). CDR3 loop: CASSYGQGTDTQYF. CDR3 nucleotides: TGTGCCAGCAGCTACGGACAGGGGACAGATACGCAGTATTTT.

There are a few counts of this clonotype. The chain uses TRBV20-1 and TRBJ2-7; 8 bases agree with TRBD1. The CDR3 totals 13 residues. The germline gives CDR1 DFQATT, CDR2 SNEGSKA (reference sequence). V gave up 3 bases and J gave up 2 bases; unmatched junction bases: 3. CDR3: CSARTGETYEQYF. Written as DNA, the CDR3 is TGCAGTGCTAGGACAGGGGAGACCTACGAGCAGTACTTC.

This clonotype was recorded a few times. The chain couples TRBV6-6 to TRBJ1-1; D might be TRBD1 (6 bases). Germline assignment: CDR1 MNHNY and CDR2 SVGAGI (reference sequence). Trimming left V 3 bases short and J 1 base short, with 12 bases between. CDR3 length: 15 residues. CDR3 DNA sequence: TGTGCCAGCAGTTATCGGGGGGCGCCGAACACTGAAGCTTTCTTT. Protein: CASSYRGAPNTEAFF.

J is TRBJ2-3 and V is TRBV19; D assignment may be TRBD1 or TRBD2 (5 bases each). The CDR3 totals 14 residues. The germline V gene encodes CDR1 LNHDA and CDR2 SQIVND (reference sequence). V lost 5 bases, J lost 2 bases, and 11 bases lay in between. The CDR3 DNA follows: TGTGCCAGTAGTCCCATGGGGGTCACAGATACGCAGTATTTT. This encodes CASSPMGVTDTQYF.

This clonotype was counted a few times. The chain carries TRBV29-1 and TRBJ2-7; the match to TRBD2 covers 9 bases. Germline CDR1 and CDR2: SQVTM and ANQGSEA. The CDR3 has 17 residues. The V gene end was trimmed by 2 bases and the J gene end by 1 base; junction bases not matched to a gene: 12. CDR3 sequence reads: CSVEWAVSSGVSYEQYF. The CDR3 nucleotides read TGCAGCGTTGAATGGGCTGTGTCTAGCGGGGTTTCCTACGAGCAGTACTTC.

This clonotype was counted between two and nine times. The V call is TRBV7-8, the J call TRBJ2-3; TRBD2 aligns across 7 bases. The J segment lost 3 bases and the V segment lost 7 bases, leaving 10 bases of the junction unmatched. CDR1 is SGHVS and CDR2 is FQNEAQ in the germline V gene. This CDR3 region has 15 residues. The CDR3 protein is CASTQRGGLTDTQYF. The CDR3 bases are TGTGCCAGCACCCAGCGGGGCGGTTTGACAGATACGCAGTATTTT.

CDR3 coding DNA: TGTGCCAGCAGCGTCCCCGGGACAGGGGTGTCTGGGGCCAACGTCCTGACTTTC. Translation gives CASSVPGTGVSGANVLTF. The chain carries TRBV9 and TRBJ2-6, with TRBD1 identical over 10 bases. This CDR3 has 18 amino acids. Trimming cost V 2 bases and J 1 base; bases outside gene matches: 6. The germline V gene has CDR1 SGDLS and CDR2 YYNGEE.

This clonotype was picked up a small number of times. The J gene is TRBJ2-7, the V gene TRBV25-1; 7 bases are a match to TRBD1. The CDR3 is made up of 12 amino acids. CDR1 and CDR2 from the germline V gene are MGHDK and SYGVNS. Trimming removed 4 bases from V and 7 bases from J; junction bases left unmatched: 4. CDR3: CASSADRVEQYF. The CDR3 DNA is TGTGCCAGCAGTGCCGACAGGGTTGAGCAGTACTTC.

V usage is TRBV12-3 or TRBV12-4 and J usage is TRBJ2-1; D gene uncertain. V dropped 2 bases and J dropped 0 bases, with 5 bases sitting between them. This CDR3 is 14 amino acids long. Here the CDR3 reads CASSLFSSYNEQFF. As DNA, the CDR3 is TGTGCCAGCAGTTTATTTAGCTCCTACAATGAGCAGTTCTTC.

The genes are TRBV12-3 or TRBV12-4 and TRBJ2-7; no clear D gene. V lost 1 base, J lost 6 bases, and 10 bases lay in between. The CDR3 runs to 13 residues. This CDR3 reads CASSLGGRIEQYF. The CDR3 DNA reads TGTGCCAGCAGTTTAGGTGGACGTATCGAGCAGTACTTC.

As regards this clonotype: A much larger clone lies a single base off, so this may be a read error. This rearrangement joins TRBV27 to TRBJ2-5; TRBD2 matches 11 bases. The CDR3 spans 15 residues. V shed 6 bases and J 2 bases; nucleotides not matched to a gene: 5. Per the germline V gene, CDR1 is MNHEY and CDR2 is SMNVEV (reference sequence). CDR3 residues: CASSSGLAEQETQYF. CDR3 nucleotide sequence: TGTGCCAGCAGCTCGGGACTAGCGGAACAAGAGACCCAGTACTTC.

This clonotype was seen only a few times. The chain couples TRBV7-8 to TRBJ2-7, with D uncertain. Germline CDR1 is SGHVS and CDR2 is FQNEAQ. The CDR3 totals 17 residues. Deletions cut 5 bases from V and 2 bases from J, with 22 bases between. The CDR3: CASSPTMTGRAPYEQYF. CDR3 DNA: TGTGCCAGCAGCCCAACTATGACGGGTCGAGCTCCCTACGAGCAGTACTTC.

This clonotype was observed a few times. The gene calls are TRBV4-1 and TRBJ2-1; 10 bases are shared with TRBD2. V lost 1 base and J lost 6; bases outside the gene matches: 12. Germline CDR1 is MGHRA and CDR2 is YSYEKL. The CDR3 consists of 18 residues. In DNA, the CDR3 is TGCGCCAGCAGCCAAGGAAATAGCGGGAGGCTCTGGACCAATGAGCAGTTCTTC. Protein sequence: CASSQGNSGRLWTNEQFF.

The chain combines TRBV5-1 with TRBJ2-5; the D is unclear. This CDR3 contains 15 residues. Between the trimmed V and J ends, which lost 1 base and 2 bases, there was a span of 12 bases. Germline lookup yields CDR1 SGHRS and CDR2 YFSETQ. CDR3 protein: CASSLLVQRQETQYF. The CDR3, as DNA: TGCGCCAGCAGCTTGTTGGTCCAGCGACAAGAGACCCAGTACTTC. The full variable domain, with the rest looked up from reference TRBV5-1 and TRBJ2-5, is KAGVTQTPRYLIKTRGQQVTLSCSPISGHRSVSWYQQTPGQGLQFLFEYFSETQRNKGNFPGRFSGRQFSNSRSEMNVSTLELGDSALYLCASSLLVQRQETQYFGPGTRLLVL.

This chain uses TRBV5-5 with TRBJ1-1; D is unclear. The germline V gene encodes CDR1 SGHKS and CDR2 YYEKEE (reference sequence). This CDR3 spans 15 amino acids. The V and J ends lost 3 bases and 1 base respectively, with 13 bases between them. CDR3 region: CASSSKTDGNTEAFF. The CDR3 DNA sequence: TGTGCCAGCAGCTCTAAGACGGACGGGAACACTGAAGCTTTCTTT. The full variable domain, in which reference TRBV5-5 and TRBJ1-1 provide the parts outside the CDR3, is DAGVTQSPTHLIKTRGQQVTLRCSPISGHKSVSWYQQVLGQGPQFIFQYYEKEERGRGNFPDRFSARQFPNYSSELNVNALLLGDSALYLCASSSKTDGNTEAFFGQGTRLTVV.

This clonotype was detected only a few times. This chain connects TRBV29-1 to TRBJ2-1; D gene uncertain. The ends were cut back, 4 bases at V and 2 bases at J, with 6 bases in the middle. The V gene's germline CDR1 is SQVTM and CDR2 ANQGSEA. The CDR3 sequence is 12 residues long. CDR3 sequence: CSVGIPYNEQFF. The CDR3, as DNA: TGCAGCGTTGGGATACCCTACAATGAGCAGTTCTTC.

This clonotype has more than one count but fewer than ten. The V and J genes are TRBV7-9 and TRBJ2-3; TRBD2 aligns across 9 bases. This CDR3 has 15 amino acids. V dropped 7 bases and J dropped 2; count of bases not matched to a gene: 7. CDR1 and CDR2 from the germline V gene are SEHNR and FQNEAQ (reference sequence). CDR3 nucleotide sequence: TGTGCCAGCATCACCGGGACTAGCTCCACAGATACGCAGTATTTT. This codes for CASITGTSSTDTQYF.